The clone carrying this T cell receptor beta chain showed up just a few times. What it recognizes is unknown. The sample comes from a study of T cell repertoires in cytomegalovirus infection. TCRdb called the reads again in MiXCR, with one record for every CDR3 protein. Among 750,000 to 900,000 distinct CDR3 sequences listed, approximately 32% were seen once. Trimming took off 3 bases at V and 1 base at J, with 10 bases between the two ends. Per the germline V gene, CDR1 is SNHLY and CDR2 is FYNNEI. CDR3 length: 15 residues. The sample consisted of cultured CD8+ T cells from PBMCs, taken from culture after CMV antigen stimulation. This clonotype was sampled from a human donor in good health (CMV status not recorded). Some clones in this sample may be carry-over from other donors' samples. The rearrangement uses TRBV2 and TRBJ1-3; D possibly corresponds to TRBD1 (5 bases). The CDR3, as DNA: TGTGCCAGCAGTGATTGGGGGTTATCTGGAAACACCATATATTTT. It specifies CASSDWGLSGNTIYF.